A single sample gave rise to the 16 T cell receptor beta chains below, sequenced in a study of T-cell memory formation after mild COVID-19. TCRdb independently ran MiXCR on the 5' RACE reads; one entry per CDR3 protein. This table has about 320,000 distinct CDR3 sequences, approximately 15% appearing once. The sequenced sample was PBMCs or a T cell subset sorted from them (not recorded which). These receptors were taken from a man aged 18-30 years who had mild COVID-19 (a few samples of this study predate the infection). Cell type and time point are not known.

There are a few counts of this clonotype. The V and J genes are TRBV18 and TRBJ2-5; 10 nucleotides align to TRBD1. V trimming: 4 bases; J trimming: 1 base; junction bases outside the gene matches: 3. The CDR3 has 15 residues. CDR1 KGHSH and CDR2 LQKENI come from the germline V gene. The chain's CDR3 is CASSRGTGAQETQYF. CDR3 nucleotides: TGTGCCAGCTCACGGGGGACAGGGGCCCAAGAGACCCAGTACTTC.

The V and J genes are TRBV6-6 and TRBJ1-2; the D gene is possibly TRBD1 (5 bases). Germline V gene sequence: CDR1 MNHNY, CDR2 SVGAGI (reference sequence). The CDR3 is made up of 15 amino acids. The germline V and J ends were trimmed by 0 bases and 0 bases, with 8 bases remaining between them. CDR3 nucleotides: TGTGCCAGCAGTTACTCGGGGACCTCTAACTATGGCTACACCTTC. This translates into CASSYSGTSNYGYTF.

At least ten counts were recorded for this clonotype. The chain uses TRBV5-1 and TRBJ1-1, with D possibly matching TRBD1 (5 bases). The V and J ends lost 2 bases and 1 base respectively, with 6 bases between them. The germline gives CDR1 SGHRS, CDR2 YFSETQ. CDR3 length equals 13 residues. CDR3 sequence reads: CASSLGENTEAFF. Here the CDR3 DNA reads TGCGCCAGCAGCTTAGGGGAGAACACTGAAGCTTTCTTT.

CDR3: CASSPQGAQTEAFF. The CDR3 bases are TGCGCCAGCAGCCCACAGGGGGCGCAAACTGAAGCTTTCTTT. The chain has TRBV5-1 and TRBJ1-1; 9 bases fit TRBD1. Per the germline V gene, CDR1 is SGHRS and CDR2 is YFSETQ. The junction had 6 bases not matched to a gene; V was cut back by 4 bases and J by 5 bases. The CDR3 loop spans 14 amino acids.

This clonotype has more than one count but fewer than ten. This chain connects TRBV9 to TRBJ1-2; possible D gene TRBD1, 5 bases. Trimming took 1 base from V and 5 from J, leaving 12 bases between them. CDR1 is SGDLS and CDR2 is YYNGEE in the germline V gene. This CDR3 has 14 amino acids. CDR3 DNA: TGTGCCAGCAGCGTATCTGGGGGAGCGTATGGCTACACCTTC. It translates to CASSVSGGAYGYTF.

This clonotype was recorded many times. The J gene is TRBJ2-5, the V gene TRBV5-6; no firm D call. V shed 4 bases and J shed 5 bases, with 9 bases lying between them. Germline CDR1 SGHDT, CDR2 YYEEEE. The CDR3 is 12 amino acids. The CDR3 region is CASSPLRETQYF. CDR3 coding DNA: TGTGCCAGCAGCCCACTACGGGAGACCCAGTACTTC.

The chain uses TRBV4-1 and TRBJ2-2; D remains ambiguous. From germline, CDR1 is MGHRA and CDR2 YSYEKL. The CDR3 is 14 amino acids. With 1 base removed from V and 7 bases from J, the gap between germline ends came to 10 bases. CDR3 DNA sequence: TGCGCCAGCAGCCAAGTCTCGGCTGGCGGGGAGCTGTTTTTT. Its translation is CASSQVSAGGELFF.

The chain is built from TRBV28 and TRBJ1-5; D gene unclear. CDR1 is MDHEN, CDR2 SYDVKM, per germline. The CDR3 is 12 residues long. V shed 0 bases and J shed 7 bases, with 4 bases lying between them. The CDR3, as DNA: TGTGCCAGCAGTTTATGGGGGCAGCCCCAGCATTTT. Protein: CASSLWGQPQHF. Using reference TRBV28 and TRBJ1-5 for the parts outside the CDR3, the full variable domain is DVKVTQSSRYLVKRTGEKVFLECVQDMDHENMFWYRQDPGLGLRLIYFSYDVKMKEKGDIPEGYSVSREKKERFSLILESASTNQTSMYLCASSLWGQPQHFGDGTRLSIL.

In nucleotides, the CDR3 is TGTGCCTGGAGTGTACTATCCTTGGGCTATGGCTACACCTTC. It translates to CAWSVLSLGYGYTF. V is TRBV30 and J is TRBJ1-2, with unresolved D. The V gene's germline CDR1 is GTSNPN and CDR2 SVGIG (reference sequence). The CDR3 is made up of 14 amino acids. V was cut by 0 bases and J by 4 bases, with 12 bases left in between.

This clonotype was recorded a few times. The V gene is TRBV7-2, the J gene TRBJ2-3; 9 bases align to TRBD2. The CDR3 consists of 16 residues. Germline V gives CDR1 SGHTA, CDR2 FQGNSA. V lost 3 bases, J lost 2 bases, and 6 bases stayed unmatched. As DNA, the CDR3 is TGTGCCAGCAGCTTCCTAGCGGGGAGTTCCACAGATACGCAGTATTTT. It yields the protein CASSFLAGSSTDTQYF.

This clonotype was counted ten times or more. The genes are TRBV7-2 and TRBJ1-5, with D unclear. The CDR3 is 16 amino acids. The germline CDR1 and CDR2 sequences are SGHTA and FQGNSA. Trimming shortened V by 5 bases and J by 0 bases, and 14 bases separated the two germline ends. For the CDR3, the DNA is TGTGCCAGCAGCCCTTCTACGATCCATAGCAATCAGCCCCAGCATTTT. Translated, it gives CASSPSTIHSNQPQHF.

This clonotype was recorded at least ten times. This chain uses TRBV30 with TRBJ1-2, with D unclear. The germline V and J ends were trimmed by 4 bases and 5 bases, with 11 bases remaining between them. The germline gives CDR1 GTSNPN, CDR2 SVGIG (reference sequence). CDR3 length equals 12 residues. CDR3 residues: CAWTPGGYGYTF. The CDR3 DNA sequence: TGTGCCTGGACCCCGGGAGGGTATGGCTACACCTTC.

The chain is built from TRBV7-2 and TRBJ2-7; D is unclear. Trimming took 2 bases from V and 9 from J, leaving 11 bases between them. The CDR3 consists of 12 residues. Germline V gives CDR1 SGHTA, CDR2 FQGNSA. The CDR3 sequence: CASSLNGYVQYF. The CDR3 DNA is TGTGCCAGCAGCTTAAACGGCTATGTGCAGTACTTC.

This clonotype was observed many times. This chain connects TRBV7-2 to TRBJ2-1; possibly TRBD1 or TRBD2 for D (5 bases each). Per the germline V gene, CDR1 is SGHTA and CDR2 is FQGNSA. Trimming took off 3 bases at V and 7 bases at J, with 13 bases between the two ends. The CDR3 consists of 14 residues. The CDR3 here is CASSLGVGRNEQFF. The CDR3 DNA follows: TGTGCCAGCAGCTTGGGGGTTGGAAGAAATGAGCAGTTCTTC.

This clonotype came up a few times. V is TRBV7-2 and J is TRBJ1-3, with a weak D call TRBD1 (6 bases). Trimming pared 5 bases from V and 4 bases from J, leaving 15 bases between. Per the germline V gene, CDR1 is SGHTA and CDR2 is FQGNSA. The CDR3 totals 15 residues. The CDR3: CASSLLRGRGNTIYF. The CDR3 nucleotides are TGTGCCAGCAGCCTGCTCAGGGGACGAGGAAACACCATATATTTT.

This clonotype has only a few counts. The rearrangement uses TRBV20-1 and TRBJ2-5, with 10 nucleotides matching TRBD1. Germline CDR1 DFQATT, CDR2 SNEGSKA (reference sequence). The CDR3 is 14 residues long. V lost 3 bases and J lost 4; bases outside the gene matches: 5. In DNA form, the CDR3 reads TGCAGTGCTAGGCCAAGGACAGGGGGAGAGACCCAGTACTTC. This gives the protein CSARPRTGGETQYF.